This T cell receptor beta chain originates from a study of T cell changes during pregnancy in multiple sclerosis. Libraries were prepared by immunoSEQ multiplex PCR; TCRdb keeps only in-frame clonotypes and omits some of them. This repertoire shows approximately 99,000 clones, 90% found once; its top ten account for around 0.8%. The sequencing used peripheral blood, collected in the second trimester of pregnancy. The TCR originated in a female donor in good health, enrolled as a control in a pregnancy study.

The CDR3 DNA sequence: TGTGCCACCAAGGGGGGCCCGGGACAGAGGAATCAGCCCCAGCATTTT. This gives the protein CATKGGPGQRNQPQHF. The chain employs TRBV15 and TRBJ1-5, with TRBD1 matching 7 bases. The CDR3 totals 16 residues. Trimming took 7 bases from V and 4 from J; bases not matched to a gene: 13. The germline gives CDR1 LNHNV, CDR2 YYDKDF (reference sequence).